The rows below give T cell receptor beta chains drawn from one sample of a study of graft-versus-host responses after intestinal transplantation. Which antigens these TCRs recognize remains unknown. Measured with immunoSEQ multiplex PCR; TCRdb has only the in-frame clones, and not every one. The sample lists approximately 75,000 clones, over 85% seen once, with over 0.45% in the top ten. Here the sequenced sample was unstimulated CD8+ T cells sorted from spleen or lymph node cells, taken before intestinal transplant. These receptors were obtained from a human donor who received an intestinal transplant. Each CDR3 is given with its conserved first and last residue. A D gene is named only where the DNA matches it firmly. Clone size, where shown, is once, few, many, or a class for clones that have expanded.

cdr3_length: 12; d_call: NA; clone_size: NA; v_call: TRBV29-1; j_call: TRBJ2-2; cdr3_aa: CSVPANTGELFF; cdr3_nt: TGCAGCGTTCCGGCGAACACCGGGGAGCTGTTTTTT
cdr3_length: 15; d_call: TRBD1; clone_size: NA; v_call: TRBV19; j_call: TRBJ1-1; cdr3_aa: CASSSRQGSHIEAFF; cdr3_nt: TGTGCCAGTAGTAGTAGACAGGGTTCTCACATTGAAGCTTTCTTT
cdr3_length: 15; d_call: NA; clone_size: once; v_call: TRBV6-5; j_call: TRBJ1-1; cdr3_aa: CASSYSGRANTEAFF; cdr3_nt: TGTGCCAGCAGTTACTCGGGCAGGGCGAACACTGAAGCTTTCTTT
cdr3_length: 11; d_call: NA; clone_size: NA; v_call: TRBV6-5; j_call: TRBJ2-5; cdr3_aa: CASSWRETQYF; cdr3_nt: TGTGCCAGCAGTTGGAGGGAGACCCAGTACTTC
cdr3_length: 15; d_call: NA; clone_size: NA; v_call: TRBV6-5; j_call: TRBJ2-1; cdr3_aa: CASIIGTRSYNEQFF; cdr3_nt: TGTGCCAGCATAATCGGGACACGCTCCTACAATGAGCAGTTCTTC
cdr3_length: 15; d_call: TRBD1; clone_size: NA; v_call: TRBV28; j_call: TRBJ1-4; cdr3_aa: CASSVRQGAGEKLFF; cdr3_nt: TGTGCCAGCAGCGTTAGACAGGGGGCGGGCGAAAAACTGTTTTTT
cdr3_length: 14; d_call: TRBD1; clone_size: NA; v_call: TRBV10-2; j_call: TRBJ1-2; cdr3_aa: CASSDLPGDSGYTF; cdr3_nt: TGCGCCAGCAGTGACCTCCCGGGGGACAGTGGCTACACCTTC
cdr3_length: 18; d_call: NA; clone_size: NA; v_call: TRBV9; j_call: TRBJ2-1; cdr3_aa: CASSVYPEGGSSYNEQFF; cdr3_nt: TGTGCCAGCAGCGTCTATCCTGAGGGGGGGAGCTCCTACAATGAGCAGTTCTTC
cdr3_length: 16; d_call: TRBD2; clone_size: NA; v_call: TRBV11-3; j_call: TRBJ2-1; cdr3_aa: CASSSRLAGRHNEQFF; cdr3_nt: TGTGCCAGCAGCTCCCGACTAGCGGGACGCCACAATGAGCAGTTCTTC
cdr3_length: 15; d_call: NA; clone_size: once; v_call: TRBV7-7; j_call: TRBJ2-1; cdr3_aa: CASSPNTLGNNEQFF; cdr3_nt: TGTGCCAGCAGCCCCAACACCTTGGGGAACAATGAGCAGTTCTTC
cdr3_length: 17; d_call: NA; clone_size: NA; v_call: TRBV27; j_call: TRBJ2-1; cdr3_aa: CASSSGQTLPPYNEQFF; cdr3_nt: TGTGCCAGCAGTAGCGGACAGACGCTCCCCCCCTACAATGAGCAGTTCTTC
cdr3_length: 13; d_call: TRBD1; clone_size: NA; v_call: TRBV27; j_call: TRBJ2-1; cdr3_aa: CASSLYNRGEQFF; cdr3_nt: TGTGCCAGCAGTTTATACAACAGGGGGGAGCAGTTCTTC
cdr3_length: 16; d_call: TRBD2; clone_size: NA; v_call: TRBV6-5; j_call: TRBJ2-2; cdr3_aa: CASSSKRERNTGELFF; cdr3_nt: TGTGCCAGCAGTTCGAAGCGGGAGAGGAACACCGGGGAGCTGTTTTTT
cdr3_length: 14; d_call: NA; clone_size: NA; v_call: TRBV18; j_call: TRBJ1-2; cdr3_aa: CASSKYGDYYGYTF; cdr3_nt: TGTGCCAGCTCAAAGTACGGCGATTACTATGGCTACACCTTC
cdr3_length: 16; d_call: NA; clone_size: once; v_call: TRBV2; j_call: TRBJ2-1; cdr3_aa: CASSELTHVSYNEQFF; cdr3_nt: TGTGCCAGCAGTGAATTAACACACGTCTCCTACAATGAGCAGTTCTTC
cdr3_length: 14; d_call: TRBD2; clone_size: NA; v_call: TRBV7-8; j_call: TRBJ2-7; cdr3_aa: CASSASGSRGEQYF; cdr3_nt: TGTGCCAGCAGCGCGAGCGGGAGTCGAGGCGAGCAGTACTTC
cdr3_length: 13; d_call: NA; clone_size: NA; v_call: TRBV19; j_call: TRBJ2-2; cdr3_aa: CASRPDQGGELFF; cdr3_nt: TGTGCCAGTAGGCCGGACCAGGGCGGGGAGCTGTTTTTT
cdr3_length: 12; d_call: NA; clone_size: NA; v_call: TRBV7-6; j_call: TRBJ2-2; cdr3_aa: CASSLNAGELFF; cdr3_nt: TGTGCCAGCAGCTTAAATGCCGGGGAGCTGTTTTTT
cdr3_length: 17; d_call: NA; clone_size: NA; v_call: TRBV19; j_call: TRBJ1-1; cdr3_aa: CASSYGAQGFMNTEAFF; cdr3_nt: TGTGCCAGTAGTTACGGGGCCCAAGGCTTTATGAACACTGAAGCTTTCTTT
cdr3_length: 14; d_call: TRBD2; clone_size: NA; v_call: TRBV30; j_call: TRBJ2-3; cdr3_aa: CAWTLAGTTDTQYF; cdr3_nt: TGTGCCTGGACTCTAGCGGGTACCACAGATACGCAGTATTTT
cdr3_length: 12; d_call: TRBD1; clone_size: NA; v_call: TRBV28; j_call: TRBJ2-7; cdr3_aa: CATGQGTNEQYF; cdr3_nt: TGTGCCACCGGACAGGGTACCAACGAGCAGTACTTC
cdr3_length: 14; d_call: NA; clone_size: NA; v_call: TRBV18; j_call: TRBJ2-1; cdr3_aa: CASHPGGAVNEQFF; cdr3_nt: TGTGCCAGCCATCCCGGTGGCGCGGTGAATGAGCAGTTCTTC
cdr3_length: 12; d_call: NA; clone_size: NA; v_call: TRBV29-1; j_call: TRBJ2-7; cdr3_aa: CSVVVSFYEQYF; cdr3_nt: TGCAGCGTTGTAGTCAGTTTCTACGAGCAGTACTTC
cdr3_length: 15; d_call: TRBD2; clone_size: NA; v_call: TRBV28; j_call: TRBJ2-1; cdr3_aa: CASSMGLYSYNEQFF; cdr3_nt: TGTGCCAGCAGCATGGGACTATACTCCTACAATGAGCAGTTCTTC
cdr3_length: 15; d_call: NA; clone_size: few; v_call: TRBV6-5; j_call: TRBJ1-1; cdr3_aa: CASSYSPRGRSEAFF; cdr3_nt: TGTGCCAGCAGTTACTCGCCCAGGGGAAGGAGTGAAGCTTTCTTT
cdr3_length: 20; d_call: TRBD2; clone_size: NA; v_call: TRBV4-1; j_call: TRBJ2-2; cdr3_aa: CASSTQGRTSGRGGPGELFF; cdr3_nt: TGCGCCAGCAGCACCCAAGGTAGGACTAGCGGAAGAGGGGGCCCCGGGGAGCTGTTTTTT
cdr3_length: 17; d_call: NA; clone_size: NA; v_call: TRBV28; j_call: TRBJ1-5; cdr3_aa: CASSSSIIFYSNQPQHF; cdr3_nt: TGTGCCAGCAGTTCGTCGATTATCTTCTATAGCAATCAGCCCCAGCATTTT
cdr3_length: 14; d_call: NA; clone_size: NA; v_call: TRBV15; j_call: TRBJ2-7; cdr3_aa: CATSKGDPPLEQYF; cdr3_nt: TGTGCCACCAGCAAGGGGGACCCTCCCTTGGAGCAGTACTTC
cdr3_length: 14; d_call: NA; clone_size: NA; v_call: TRBV11-3; j_call: TRBJ2-7; cdr3_aa: CASSLGTDSYEQYF; cdr3_nt: TGTGCCAGCAGCTTAGGGACAGATTCCTACGAGCAGTACTTC
cdr3_length: 15; d_call: TRBD1; clone_size: NA; v_call: TRBV9; j_call: TRBJ2-7; cdr3_aa: CASSVGQGASYEQYF; cdr3_nt: TGTGCCAGCAGCGTGGGACAGGGAGCATCCTACGAGCAGTACTTC
cdr3_length: 15; d_call: TRBD1; clone_size: NA; v_call: TRBV27; j_call: TRBJ2-7; cdr3_aa: CASSPYGTGYYEQYF; cdr3_nt: TGTGCCAGCAGTCCATACGGGACAGGGTATTACGAGCAGTACTTC
cdr3_length: 15; d_call: TRBD2; clone_size: NA; v_call: TRBV9; j_call: TRBJ2-1; cdr3_aa: CASSVGGLAYNEQFF; cdr3_nt: TGTGCCAGCAGCGTAGGGGGACTAGCCTACAATGAGCAGTTCTTC
cdr3_length: 13; d_call: NA; clone_size: NA; v_call: TRBV30; j_call: TRBJ2-3; cdr3_aa: CAWSVLYTDTQYF; cdr3_nt: TGTGCCTGGAGTGTACTCTACACAGATACGCAGTATTTT
cdr3_length: 16; d_call: TRBD2; clone_size: NA; v_call: TRBV27; j_call: TRBJ2-2; cdr3_aa: CASSSTSGANTGELFF; cdr3_nt: TGTGCCAGCAGTTCGACTAGCGGGGCAAACACCGGGGAGCTGTTTTTT
cdr3_length: 20; d_call: TRBD2; clone_size: NA; v_call: TRBV14; j_call: TRBJ2-6; cdr3_aa: CASSQVGTSGYISGANVLTF; cdr3_nt: TGTGCCAGCAGCCAAGTGGGGACTAGCGGGTATATCTCTGGCGCCAACGTCCTGACTTTC
cdr3_length: 13; d_call: NA; clone_size: NA; v_call: TRBV15; j_call: TRBJ2-1; cdr3_aa: CATSSATYNEQFF; cdr3_nt: TGTGCCACCAGCAGTGCGACTTACAATGAGCAGTTCTTC
cdr3_length: 18; d_call: TRBD2; clone_size: NA; v_call: TRBV5-8; j_call: TRBJ2-2; cdr3_aa: CASSLGAYAGVYTGELFF; cdr3_nt: TGTGCCAGCAGCTTGGGGGCGTATGCGGGAGTGTATACCGGGGAGCTGTTTTTT
cdr3_length: 12; d_call: NA; clone_size: NA; v_call: TRBV29-1; j_call: TRBJ2-2; cdr3_aa: CSVEENTGELFF; cdr3_nt: TGCAGCGTTGAAGAGAACACCGGGGAGCTGTTTTTT
cdr3_length: 18; d_call: NA; clone_size: NA; v_call: TRBV29-1; j_call: TRBJ2-7; cdr3_aa: CSVEGVAVGAESPYEQYF; cdr3_nt: TGCAGCGTTGAAGGCGTCGCGGTGGGGGCAGAGTCACCCTACGAGCAGTACTTC
cdr3_length: 16; d_call: NA; clone_size: NA; v_call: TRBV6-1; j_call: TRBJ2-5; cdr3_aa: CASSEYREMNKETQYF; cdr3_nt: TGTGCCAGCAGTGAATACCGCGAAATGAATAAAGAGACCCAGTACTTC
cdr3_length: 14; d_call: TRBD2; clone_size: NA; v_call: TRBV6-6; j_call: TRBJ2-7; cdr3_aa: CASSYSGSGYEQYF; cdr3_nt: TGTGCCAGCAGTTACAGCGGGAGCGGATACGAGCAGTACTTC
cdr3_length: 14; d_call: NA; clone_size: once; v_call: TRBV6-5; j_call: TRBJ2-2; cdr3_aa: CASSFTGPGGELFF; cdr3_nt: TGTGCCAGCAGTTTTACGGGGCCAGGCGGGGAGCTGTTTTTT
cdr3_length: 14; d_call: NA; clone_size: NA; v_call: TRBV7-9; j_call: TRBJ2-7; cdr3_aa: CASSPGTGSYEQYF; cdr3_nt: TGTGCCAGCAGCCCCGGGACGGGAAGCTACGAGCAGTACTTC
cdr3_length: 13; d_call: NA; clone_size: NA; v_call: TRBV28; j_call: TRBJ2-1; cdr3_aa: CASSLGRLVEQFF; cdr3_nt: TGTGCCAGCAGTTTGGGTCGACTGGTTGAGCAGTTCTTC
cdr3_length: 15; d_call: TRBD1; clone_size: few; v_call: TRBV9; j_call: TRBJ2-2; cdr3_aa: CASSVGDRGTGELFF; cdr3_nt: TGTGCCAGCAGCGTAGGGGACAGGGGAACCGGGGAGCTGTTTTTT
cdr3_length: 14; d_call: NA; clone_size: NA; v_call: TRBV27; j_call: TRBJ2-1; cdr3_aa: CASSFKGFDNEQFF; cdr3_nt: TGTGCCAGCAGTTTTAAGGGGTTCGACAATGAGCAGTTCTTC
cdr3_length: 14; d_call: NA; clone_size: NA; v_call: TRBV18; j_call: TRBJ1-5; cdr3_aa: CASSPGGSNQPQHF; cdr3_nt: TGTGCCAGCTCACCTGGGGGTAGCAATCAGCCCCAGCATTTT
cdr3_length: 13; d_call: NA; clone_size: once; v_call: TRBV27; j_call: TRBJ2-7; cdr3_aa: CASSRTVLYEQYF; cdr3_nt: TGTGCCAGCAGCCGGACTGTTCTTTACGAGCAGTACTTC
cdr3_length: 15; d_call: TRBD1; clone_size: NA; v_call: TRBV10-3; j_call: TRBJ2-5; cdr3_aa: CAISEGTGQGETQYF; cdr3_nt: TGTGCCATCAGTGAGGGGACAGGTCAAGGAGAGACCCAGTACTTC
cdr3_length: 17; d_call: NA; clone_size: NA; v_call: TRBV28; j_call: TRBJ2-6; cdr3_aa: CASTSLAVSSGANVLTF; cdr3_nt: TGTGCCAGCACCTCATTGGCCGTAAGCTCTGGGGCCAACGTCCTGACTTTC
cdr3_length: 17; d_call: TRBD2; clone_size: NA; v_call: TRBV5-1; j_call: TRBJ2-5; cdr3_aa: CASSTGLAGGLEETQYF; cdr3_nt: TGCGCCAGCAGCACGGGACTAGCGGGAGGCCTCGAAGAGACCCAGTACTTC
cdr3_length: 21; d_call: TRBD1; clone_size: NA; v_call: TRBV10-3; j_call: TRBJ2-3; cdr3_aa: CAIRWTGGLSGSMTSTDTQYF; cdr3_nt: TGTGCCATCAGATGGACAGGGGGCCTGAGCGGGAGTATGACTAGCACAGATACGCAGTATTTT
cdr3_length: 16; d_call: NA; clone_size: NA; v_call: TRBV29-1; j_call: TRBJ2-2; cdr3_aa: CSVEAGKAFGTGELFF; cdr3_nt: TGCAGCGTTGAAGCAGGGAAAGCCTTTGGCACCGGGGAGCTGTTTTTT
cdr3_length: 15; d_call: TRBD2; clone_size: NA; v_call: TRBV6-5; j_call: TRBJ2-7; cdr3_aa: CASRTPKAGVGEQYF; cdr3_nt: TGTGCCAGCAGAACTCCCAAAGCGGGAGTAGGCGAGCAGTACTTC
cdr3_length: 15; d_call: NA; clone_size: NA; v_call: TRBV7-9; j_call: TRBJ2-1; cdr3_aa: CASSPPKRYYNEQFF; cdr3_nt: TGTGCCAGCAGCCCCCCCAAAAGGTACTACAATGAGCAGTTCTTC
cdr3_length: 14; d_call: TRBD1; clone_size: NA; v_call: TRBV27; j_call: TRBJ2-7; cdr3_aa: CASSHPGTGSEQYF; cdr3_nt: TGTGCCAGCAGTCATCCCGGGACAGGGTCCGAGCAGTACTTC
cdr3_length: 14; d_call: NA; clone_size: NA; v_call: TRBV28; j_call: TRBJ2-1; cdr3_aa: CASSPDTVSGEQFF; cdr3_nt: TGTGCCAGCAGTCCCGATACGGTCTCTGGTGAGCAGTTCTTC
cdr3_length: 15; d_call: TRBD1; clone_size: NA; v_call: TRBV18; j_call: TRBJ1-4; cdr3_aa: CASSSRDRPNEKLFF; cdr3_nt: TGTGCCAGCTCATCCCGGGACAGACCCAATGAAAAACTGTTTTTT